Listed below are T cell receptor beta chains from one sample, sequenced in a study of blood T cell repertoires in COVID-19. Method: immunoSEQ multiplex PCR; TCRdb's copy keeps in-frame clones and lacks some. The repertoire holds approximately 400,000 clones, with just over 90% as singletons. Sequenced input: PBMCs or T cells enriched from blood (not recorded which). Receptors originate from a woman in her thirties or forties who had been exposed to COVID-19. CDR3s include the opening cysteine and the closing phenylalanine or tryptophan. D genes are given only for firm matches. Size values are once, few and many counts, or a class for expanded clones, and some rows have none.

D gene,J gene,clone size,CDR3 length,V gene,CDR3 protein,CDR3 DNA
NA,TRBJ1-2,NA,16,TRBV6-6,CASSSDTEEGNYGYTF,TGTGCCAGCAGTTCAGACACTGAGGAGGGAAACTATGGCTACACCTTC
TRBD1,TRBJ2-7,NA,17,TRBV15,CATSRTPGQGASYEQYF,TGTGCCACCAGCAGAACCCCGGGGCAGGGGGCCTCCTACGAGCAGTACTTC
NA,TRBJ1-1,NA,14,TRBV29-1,CSVLQGILNTEAFF,TGCAGCGTGCTGCAGGGGATTTTGAACACTGAAGCTTTCTTT
NA,TRBJ1-3,NA,13,TRBV13,CASSFRSGDTIYF,TGTGCCAGCAGCTTCAGGTCCGGGGACACCATATATTTT
TRBD2,TRBJ2-2,NA,17,TRBV9,CASSVGAGGLNTGELFF,TGTGCCAGCAGCGTAGGAGCGGGGGGACTGAACACCGGGGAGCTGTTTTTT
TRBD1,TRBJ2-2,NA,11,TRBV19,CATGYTGELFF,TGTGCGACAGGGTACACCGGGGAGCTGTTTTTT
TRBD2,TRBJ2-1,NA,18,TRBV7-2,CASSSRGSGGPSYNEQFF,TGTGCCAGCAGCTCTAGGGGTAGCGGGGGTCCCTCCTACAATGAGCAGTTCTTC
TRBD1,TRBJ1-4,NA,14,TRBV27,CASRRQGGGEKLFF,TGTGCCAGCAGAAGACAGGGAGGAGGTGAAAAACTGTTTTTT
TRBD2,TRBJ2-1,NA,13,TRBV12-3/TRBV12-4,CASRVTGGNEQFF,TGTGCCAGCAGGGTGACGGGGGGGAATGAGCAGTTCTTC
TRBD1,TRBJ2-3,NA,18,TRBV29-1,CSVEGVRQGWKDTDTQYF,TGCAGCGTTGAGGGGGTCCGACAGGGGTGGAAAGACACAGATACGCAGTATTTT
NA,TRBJ1-2,NA,14,TRBV7-2,CASSLNRNRYGYTF,TGTGCCAGCAGCCTTAACAGGAACCGCTATGGCTACACCTTC
TRBD1,TRBJ1-1,NA,16,TRBV24-1,CATSGRGTGVNTEAFF,TGTGCCACCAGTGGGAGAGGGACAGGGGTTAACACTGAAGCTTTCTTT
NA,TRBJ1-6,NA,15,TRBV7-2,CASSLLGRGNSPLHF,TGTGCCAGCAGCTTACTTGGGCGAGGGAATTCACCCCTCCACTTT
NA,TRBJ1-6,NA,16,TRBV7-8,CASSSGQSSYNSPLHF,TGTGCCAGCAGCTCCGGACAGAGCAGTTACAATTCACCCCTCCACTTT
NA,TRBJ1-1,NA,12,TRBV11-3,CASSSASTEAFF,TGTGCCAGCAGCTCTGCGTCCACTGAAGCTTTCTTT
NA,TRBJ1-2,NA,12,TRBV30,CAWTGHPYGYTF,TGTGCCTGGACAGGTCATCCATATGGCTACACCTTC
NA,TRBJ1-4,once,14,TRBV6-4,CASSASARGEKLFF,TGTGCCAGCAGTGCGTCGGCAAGGGGGGAAAAACTGTTTTTT
NA,TRBJ1-1,NA,13,TRBV10-2,CATLTGIGVEAFF,TGCGCCACCTTAACAGGGATTGGGGTAGAAGCTTTCTTT
TRBD1,TRBJ1-6,NA,16,TRBV9,CASSVAAGTGTIPLHF,TGTGCCAGCAGCGTAGCTGCGGGGACAGGGACGATCCCCCTCCACTTT
NA,TRBJ1-5,NA,13,TRBV4-3,CASSQGLFRPQHF,TGCGCCAGCAGCCAGGGACTATTCAGACCCCAGCATTTT
NA,TRBJ1-2,NA,13,TRBV5-1,CASSLAGSYGYTF,TGCGCCAGCAGCTTGGCCGGTTCCTATGGCTACACCTTC
NA,TRBJ2-5,once,14,TRBV6-5,CASSSSSRGETQYF,TGTGCCAGCAGCTCCAGCTCCAGGGGAGAGACCCAGTACTTC
TRBD1,TRBJ1-3,NA,17,TRBV5-4,CASSARDRSTSGNTIYF,TGTGCCAGCAGCGCCCGGGACAGGTCTACCTCTGGAAACACCATATATTTT
TRBD2,TRBJ2-7,few,16,TRBV15,CATSRVPSGAAYEQYF,TGTGCCACCAGCAGAGTCCCTAGCGGGGCCGCCTACGAGCAGTACTTC
NA,TRBJ1-1,NA,15,TRBV16,CASSQSRTSNTEAFF,TGTGCCAGCAGCCAATCGAGGACATCGAACACTGAAGCTTTCTTT
TRBD1,TRBJ1-3,NA,15,TRBV6-5,CASSYDRAAGNTIYF,TGTGCCAGCAGTTACGACAGGGCTGCTGGAAACACCATATATTTT
TRBD2,TRBJ2-3,NA,18,TRBV5-1,CASSSGLAGGQTTDTQYF,TGCGCCAGCAGCTCCGGACTAGCGGGGGGCCAGACCACAGATACGCAGTATTTT
TRBD1,TRBJ2-5,once,15,TRBV27,CASSLPQGARETQYF,TGTGCCAGCAGTTTACCACAGGGGGCACGGGAGACCCAGTACTTC
NA,TRBJ1-2,NA,13,TRBV6-2/TRBV6-3,CASSLQRPEGYTF,TGTGCCAGCAGTCTTCAACGGCCGGAGGGCTACACCTTC
NA,TRBJ1-2,NA,15,TRBV18,CASSPMIGVSYGYTF,TGTGCCAGCTCACCTATGATAGGAGTTTCGTATGGCTACACCTTC
NA,TRBJ1-1,NA,10,TRBV10-3,CAPSGAEAFF,TGTGCCCCCTCAGGTGCTGAAGCTTTCTTT
NA,TRBJ2-3,NA,13,TRBV6-4,CASSSDSLGTQYF,TGTGCCAGCAGTTCAGACAGCTTAGGGACGCAGTATTTT
NA,TRBJ2-7,NA,13,TRBV7-7,CASSLIGGAEQYF,TGTGCTAGCAGCTTAATAGGAGGGGCCGAGCAGTACTTC
NA,TRBJ2-7,NA,14,TRBV2,CASQFSSGVGEQYF,TGTGCCAGCCAGTTCTCCTCCGGGGTTGGCGAGCAGTACTTC
TRBD1,TRBJ1-5,NA,17,TRBV15,CATSSPGQGKSNQPQHF,TGTGCCACCAGCAGCCCAGGACAGGGCAAGAGCAATCAGCCCCAGCATTTT
TRBD2,TRBJ2-7,NA,16,TRBV2,CASSATTSGGAGEQYF,TGTGCCAGCAGTGCTACGACTAGCGGGGGGGCCGGCGAGCAGTACTTC
NA,TRBJ1-5,NA,15,TRBV5-5,CASSPVPGGNQPQHF,TGTGCCAGCAGCCCAGTCCCAGGGGGCAATCAGCCCCAGCATTTT
NA,TRBJ1-4,once,13,TRBV3-1/TRBV3-2,CASSQEVQGQLFF,TGTGCCAGCAGCCAAGAAGTTCAGGGCCAACTGTTTTTT
TRBD1,TRBJ2-7,NA,13,TRBV3-1/TRBV3-2,CASSPGQGYEQYF,TGTGCCAGCAGCCCCGGACAGGGTTACGAGCAGTACTTC
NA,TRBJ1-2,NA,15,TRBV5-6,CASSLDLLANYGYTF,TGTGCCAGCAGCTTAGACTTACTTGCTAACTATGGCTACACCTTC
NA,TRBJ1-4,once,13,TRBV4-3,CASSQDRGEKLFF,TGCGCCAGCAGCCAAGATCGGGGAGAAAAACTGTTTTTT
TRBD2,TRBJ2-3,once,16,TRBV7-8,CASRAKRTSRPDTQYF,TGTGCCAGCAGAGCAAAGAGGACTAGTCGCCCAGATACGCAGTATTTT
NA,TRBJ2-5,NA,14,TRBV19,CASSLRGSQETQYF,TGTGCCAGTAGCCTCCGAGGGAGTCAAGAGACCCAGTACTTC
NA,TRBJ2-5,NA,14,TRBV18,CASSPQGRQETQYF,TGTGCCAGCTCACCACAGGGGCGACAAGAGACCCAGTACTTC
NA,TRBJ1-2,NA,13,TRBV6-5,CASSPSINYGYTF,TGTGCCAGCAGCCCCTCTATCAACTATGGCTACACCTTC
NA,TRBJ2-7,NA,14,TRBV7-8,CASSTTGSGLRGYF,TGTGCCAGCAGCACTACAGGGTCCGGTCTACGAGGGTACTTC
NA,TRBJ2-2,NA,14,TRBV27,CASSAGTFTGELFF,TGTGCCAGCAGCGCTGGGACTTTCACCGGGGAGCTGTTTTTT
TRBD1,TRBJ2-3,NA,17,TRBV24-1,CATSDSGRDRETDTQYF,TGTGCCACCAGTGATTCCGGTCGGGACAGGGAGACAGATACGCAGTATTTT
TRBD2,TRBJ2-1,NA,11,TRBV20-1,CSASLAGTEFF,TGCAGTGCTTCTTTAGCGGGTACCGAGTTCTTC